Following are 10 T cell receptor beta chains from one sample sequenced in a study of blood T cell repertoires in COVID-19. Sequenced by immunoSEQ multiplex PCR; TCRdb stores in-frame clones only, minus some. The sample consists of hundreds of thousands of clones, less than 90% of them appearing once. Input material: peripheral blood. Receptor source: a man aged 35 to 55 with acute or convalescent COVID-19.

The CDR3 nucleotides are TGTGCCAGCAGCTCCGGGACTAGCGGGGGGGGCTCCTACAATGAGCAGTTCTTC. This encodes CASSSGTSGGGSYNEQFF. The V gene is TRBV4-2, the J gene TRBJ2-1; 16 nucleotides match TRBD2. V gave up 5 bases and J gave up 0 bases; unmatched junction bases: 4. The V gene's germline CDR1 is LGHNA and CDR2 YNFKEQ. The CDR3 sequence is 18 residues long.

This clone was seen a few times. This chain connects TRBV10-3 to TRBJ2-7; 8 positions match TRBD2. The CDR3 sequence is 13 residues long. Looked up from germline, CDR1 is ENHRY and CDR2 is SYGVKD. After removal of 4 bases from V and 3 bases from J, the junction contained 2 bases not matched to a gene. The CDR3: CAISGLANYEQYF. The CDR3 nucleotides read TGTGCCATCAGTGGACTAGCGAACTACGAGCAGTACTTC.

This chain connects TRBV11-1 to TRBJ2-1, with TRBD2 matching over 11 bases. V shed 5 bases, J shed 3 bases, and the junction held 6 bases outside the gene matches. The CDR3 runs 16 residues. The germline V gene encodes CDR1 SGHAT and CDR2 FQDESV (reference sequence). CDR3 protein: CASSPLAGGLYNEQFF. The CDR3 DNA is TGTGCCAGCAGCCCCTTAGCGGGAGGGCTCTACAATGAGCAGTTCTTC.

The V call is TRBV4-3, the J call TRBJ1-2, with TRBD1 as a possible D gene (5 bases). This CDR3 spans 15 amino acids. Trimming cost V 4 bases and J 8 bases, with 20 bases left between them. Germline V lookup: CDR1 LGHNA, CDR2 YSLEER. The CDR3 region has the DNA TGCGCCAGCAGCCTGCAGGGTAGCCCCCTGCGGGGCTACACCTTC. Its translation: CASSLQGSPLRGYTF.

This rearrangement joins TRBV6-5 to TRBJ2-1; 8 positions agree with TRBD2. J gave up 3 bases and V 5 bases, and 3 bases lay outside the gene matches. Germline V gives CDR1 MNHEY, CDR2 SVGAGI. This CDR3 contains 14 residues. The CDR3 loop is CASSTSGFYNEQFF. The CDR3 nucleotides read TGTGCCAGCAGTACTAGCGGATTCTACAATGAGCAGTTCTTC.

V usage is TRBV19 and J usage is TRBJ1-6, with TRBD1 matching over 7 bases. V lost 5 bases, J lost 2 bases, and 3 bases stayed unmatched. The CDR3 is made up of 15 amino acids. In germline, CDR1 is LNHDA, CDR2 SQIVND (reference sequence). In nucleotides, the CDR3 is TGTGCCAGTAGTCTGGGACAGCCCTATAATTCACCCCTCCACTTT. Translation: CASSLGQPYNSPLHF.

The V call is TRBV19, the J call TRBJ2-7, with TRBD2 identical over 10 bases. Germline V gene data show CDR1 as LNHDA and CDR2 as SQIVND (reference sequence). Trimming removed 3 bases from V and 4 bases from J; junction bases left unmatched: 6. The CDR3 is 15 amino acids. In DNA form, the CDR3 reads TGTGCCAGTAGTATGCTGGCTAGCGGGAGTTACGAGCAGTACTTC. Amino acids: CASSMLASGSYEQYF.

This clone was counted only a few times. The CDR3 nucleotides are TGTGCCGGGGCCAGTGGAAGCTACAATGAGCAGTTCTTC. Residues: CAGASGSYNEQFF. The chain has TRBV5-4 and TRBJ2-1, with D perhaps TRBD1 (5 bases). CDR3 size: 13 residues. Germline values: CDR1 SGHNT, CDR2 YYREEE (reference sequence). V was clipped by 10 bases and J by 3 bases, with 14 bases between them.

The chain links TRBV7-9 to TRBJ1-2; D gene ambiguous. This CDR3 is built from 15 residues. Germline CDR1 is SEHNR and CDR2 is FQNEAQ (reference sequence). V lost 5 bases and J 8 bases, leaving 21 bases between the germline ends. CDR3: CASSLPLDPRGGYTF. The CDR3 DNA sequence: TGTGCCAGCAGCCTACCCCTGGACCCCCGAGGGGGCTACACCTTC.

The genes are TRBV10-2 and TRBJ2-5; D may be TRBD2 (5 bases). Germline assignment: CDR1 WSHSY and CDR2 SAAADI. This CDR3 has 15 amino acids. The V and J ends lost 6 bases and 7 bases respectively, with 21 bases between them. As DNA, the CDR3 is TGCGCCAGCAGCCCCGGACTGAGGAGTTGGGGGACCCAGTACTTC. This codes for CASSPGLRSWGTQYF.